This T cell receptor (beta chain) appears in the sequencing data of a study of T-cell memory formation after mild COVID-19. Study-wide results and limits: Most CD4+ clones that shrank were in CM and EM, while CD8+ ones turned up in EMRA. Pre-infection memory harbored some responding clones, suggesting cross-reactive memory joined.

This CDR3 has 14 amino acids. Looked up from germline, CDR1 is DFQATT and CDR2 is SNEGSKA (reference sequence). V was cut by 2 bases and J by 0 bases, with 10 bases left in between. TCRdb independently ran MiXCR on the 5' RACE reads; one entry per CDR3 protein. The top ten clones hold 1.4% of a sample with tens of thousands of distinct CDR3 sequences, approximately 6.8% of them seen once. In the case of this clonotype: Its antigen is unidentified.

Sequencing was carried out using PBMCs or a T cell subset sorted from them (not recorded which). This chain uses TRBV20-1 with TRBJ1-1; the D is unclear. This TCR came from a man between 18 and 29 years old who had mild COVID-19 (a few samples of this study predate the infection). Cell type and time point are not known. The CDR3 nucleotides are TGCAGTGCTAGAATGGGGAGAATGAACACTGAAGCTTTCTTT. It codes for CSARMGRMNTEAFF.